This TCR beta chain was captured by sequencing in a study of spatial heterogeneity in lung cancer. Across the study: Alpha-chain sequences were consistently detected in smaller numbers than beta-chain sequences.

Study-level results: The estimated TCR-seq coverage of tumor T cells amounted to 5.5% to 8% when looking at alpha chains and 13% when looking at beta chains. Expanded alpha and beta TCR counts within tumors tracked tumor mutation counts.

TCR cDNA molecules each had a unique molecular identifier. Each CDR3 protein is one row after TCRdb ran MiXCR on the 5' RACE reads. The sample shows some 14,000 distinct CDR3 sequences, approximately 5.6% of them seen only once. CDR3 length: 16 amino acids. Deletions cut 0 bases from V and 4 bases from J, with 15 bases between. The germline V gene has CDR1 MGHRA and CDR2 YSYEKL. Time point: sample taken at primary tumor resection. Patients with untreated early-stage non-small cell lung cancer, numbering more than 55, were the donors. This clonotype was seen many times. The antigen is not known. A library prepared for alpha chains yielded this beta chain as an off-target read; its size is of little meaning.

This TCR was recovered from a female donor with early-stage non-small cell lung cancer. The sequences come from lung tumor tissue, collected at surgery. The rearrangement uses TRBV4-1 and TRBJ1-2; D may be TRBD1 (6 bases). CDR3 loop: CASSQDEGGRVYGYTF. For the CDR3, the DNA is TGCGCCAGCAGCCAAGATGAGGGGGGCAGGGTCTATGGCTACACCTTC.